The 23 T cell receptor beta chains presented below share a single source sample, sequenced in a study of cytomegalovirus exposure and HLA in healthy donors. PCR employed 60 Vbeta and 13 Jbeta primers. The repertoire was sequenced with immunoSEQ multiplex PCR; TCRdb's copy has only in-frame clones and lacks some. The repertoire holds roughly 56,000 clones, around 80% seen once, with roughly 47% in the top ten. Sequencing was done on a sample of PBMCs. These receptors were obtained from a man aged 50 to 59 in good health and CMV-seropositive.

The V call is TRBV27, the J call TRBJ2-5; a possible D gene is TRBD1 (5 bases). In germline, CDR1 is MNHEY, CDR2 SMNVEV (reference sequence). The germline V and J ends were trimmed by 5 bases and 10 bases, with 11 bases remaining between them. This CDR3 is built from 11 residues. In DNA, the CDR3 is TGTGCCAGCAGTCCTAAGGGGAACCAGTACTTC. This encodes CASSPKGNQYF.

The genes are TRBV6-5 and TRBJ1-5; D possibly corresponds to TRBD1 (6 bases). Trimming cost V 5 bases and J 4 bases, with 15 bases left between them. The CDR3 spans 15 residues. The germline V gene has CDR1 MNHEY and CDR2 SVGAGI. The CDR3 reads CASSPDRSFNQPQHF. DNA for the CDR3: TGTGCCAGCAGTCCCGACAGGAGTTTTAATCAGCCCCAGCATTTT.

J is TRBJ2-1 and V is TRBV6-1; D might be TRBD1 (5 bases). Trimming stripped 4 bases from V and 4 bases from J, with 14 bases between. The CDR3 spans 15 residues. Germline V gives CDR1 MNHNS, CDR2 SASEGT. In nucleotides, the CDR3 is TGTGCCAGCAGTGCTCAGGGTATAATATACAATGAGCAGTTCTTC. The encoded protein is CASSAQGIIYNEQFF.

This clone was seen more than once but under ten times. V usage is TRBV7-9 and J usage is TRBJ2-5, with 16 bases lining up with TRBD2. Germline CDR1 reads SEHNR; CDR2 reads FQNEAQ (reference sequence). This CDR3 comprises 15 residues. The junction had 2 bases not matched to a gene; V was cut back by 5 bases and J by 5 bases. The CDR3 sequence: CASSPGLAGGETQYF. In DNA form, the CDR3 reads TGTGCCAGCAGCCCGGGACTAGCGGGAGGGGAGACCCAGTACTTC.

The chain joins TRBV27 to TRBJ2-2; a possible D gene is TRBD2 (5 bases). Germline V gene lookup returns CDR1 MNHEY and CDR2 SMNVEV (reference sequence). V was shortened by 3 bases and J by 1 base, with 6 bases between the two germline ends. CDR3 length equals 14 residues. Here the CDR3 DNA reads TGTGCCAGCAGTTTTGGAGGGAACACCGGGGAGCTGTTTTTT. Protein product: CASSFGGNTGELFF.

Notes on this clone: A clone one base away is much larger, so this may be a read error. Additional DNA sequences in this sample encode the identical CDR3. This chain uses TRBV4-3 with TRBJ2-1, with D unclear. CDR1 and CDR2 (germline): LGHNA, YSLEER. The CDR3 has 17 amino acids. CDR3 in amino acids: CGSSQDMIVLIYNEQFF. DNA of the CDR3: TGCGGCAGCAGCCAAGATATGATCGTACTCATTTACAATGAGCAGTTCTTC.

CDR3 coding DNA: TGTGCCAGCGCGACTCGGGGGGTAAACACCGGGGAGCTGTTTTTT. It translates to CASATRGVNTGELFF. V and J are TRBV7-2 and TRBJ2-2, with 7 nucleotides matching TRBD2. The length of the CDR3 is 15 residues. CDR1 and CDR2 (germline): SGHTA, FQGNSA. V lost 8 bases and J lost 2; bases outside the gene matches: 8. Full variable domain (remainder filled in from reference TRBV7-2 and TRBJ2-2): GAGVSQSPSNKVTEKGKDVELRCDPISGHTALYWYRQSLGQGLEFLIYFQGNSAPDKSGLPSDRFSAERTGGSVSTLTIQRTQQEDSAVYLCASATRGVNTGELFFGEGSRLTVL.

J is TRBJ2-7 and V is TRBV7-6, with D perhaps matching TRBD1 (6 bases). Trimming took off 0 bases at V and 4 bases at J, with 16 bases between the two ends. Germline V gene data show CDR1 as SGHVS and CDR2 as FNYEAQ. The CDR3 contains 16 residues. Here the CDR3 DNA reads TGTGCCAGCAGCTTAGCGTCGTCAGGGGACGGATACGAGCAGTACTTC. This sequence encodes CASSLASSGDGYEQYF.

Only a few counts were recorded for this clone. A junction boundary mismatches the germline segment, possibly from a read error. This rearrangement joins TRBV10-1 to TRBJ1-2; D gene ambiguous. Looked up from germline, CDR1 is WNHNN and CDR2 is SYGVQD (reference sequence). The CDR3 is 13 residues long. DNA for the CDR3: TGCGCCAGAAGACCACCAGAGAACTATGGCTACAACTTC. This sequence encodes CARRPPENYGYNF.

The chain recombines TRBV7-9 with TRBJ1-1; possible D gene TRBD1, 6 bases. V was pared by 0 bases and J by 3 bases, with 8 bases between. CDR3 length: 14 residues. Germline assignment: CDR1 SEHNR and CDR2 FQNEAQ (reference sequence). CDR3 sequence: CASSLAPGDTEAFF. The CDR3 DNA reads TGTGCCAGCAGCTTAGCTCCAGGGGACACTGAAGCTTTCTTT.

The chain couples TRBV19 to TRBJ1-4; 7 bases are shared with TRBD1. Germline CDR1 reads LNHDA; CDR2 reads SQIVND (reference sequence). V lost 6 bases and J lost 4; bases outside the gene matches: 2. The CDR3 is made up of 13 amino acids. DNA of the CDR3: TGTGCCAGTAGGGGACAGAATAATGAAAAACTGTTTTTT. It encodes CASRGQNNEKLFF.

The V and J genes are TRBV6-1 and TRBJ1-1; possibly TRBD1 for D (5 bases). The CDR3 totals 13 residues. Germline CDR1 and CDR2: MNHNS and SASEGT. V was clipped by 4 bases and J by 10 bases, with 16 bases between them. The chain's CDR3 is CASSVRWGDGAFF. CDR3 in DNA: TGTGCCAGCAGTGTAAGATGGGGGGACGGAGCTTTCTTT.

V is TRBV9 and J is TRBJ2-4, with D perhaps TRBD1 (6 bases). This CDR3 comprises 16 residues. CDR1 and CDR2 (germline): SGDLS, YYNGEE. Trimming removed 3 bases from V and 9 bases from J, with 22 bases in between. CDR3 bases: TGTGCCAGCAGCGCTTCCAACTCCAGGGGTGTGGGCATTCAGTACTTC. As protein: CASSASNSRGVGIQYF. Combining the CDR3 with reference TRBV9 and TRBJ2-4 gives the whole variable domain DSGVTQTPKHLITATGQRVTLRCSPRSGDLSVYWYQQSLDQGLQFLIQYYNGEERAKGNILERFSAQQFPDLHSELNLSSLELGDSALYFCASSASNSRGVGIQYFGAGTRLSVL.

This clone showed up just a few times. The rearrangement links TRBV18 to TRBJ2-3; D might be TRBD1 (6 bases). Germline-derived CDR1 and CDR2 are KGHSH and LQKENI. Trimming cost V 6 bases and J 3 bases, with 10 bases left between them. The CDR3 consists of 13 residues. The CDR3 reads CASSPTGTDTQYF. CDR3 in DNA: TGTGCCAGCTCCCCAACAGGGACAGATACGCAGTATTTT.

The chain joins TRBV6-1 to TRBJ2-1; TRBD1 aligns across 7 bases. This CDR3 is built from 13 residues. CDR1 is MNHNS and CDR2 is SASEGT in the germline V gene. The junction had 9 bases not matched to a gene; V was cut back by 7 bases and J by 9 bases. CDR3 coding DNA: TGTGCCAGCACCCAACAGGGGATTAGTGAGCAGTTCTTC. Encoded protein: CASTQQGISEQFF.

J is TRBJ2-7 and V is TRBV5-6; D ambiguous. The V and J ends lost 5 bases and 0 bases respectively, with 9 bases between them. From germline, CDR1 is SGHDT and CDR2 YYEEEE. The CDR3 runs 13 residues. CDR3 nucleotide sequence: TGTGCCAGCAGACCAACCGGCTCCTACGAGCAGTACTTC. This sequence encodes CASRPTGSYEQYF.

This clone was seen a single time. The chain combines TRBV9 with TRBJ2-7, with 9 bases lining up with TRBD1. Germline CDR1 and CDR2: SGDLS and YYNGEE. V trimming: 0 bases; J trimming: 0 bases; junction bases outside the gene matches: 7. The CDR3 totals 17 residues. The CDR3 protein is CASSVVLTGGSSYEQYF. Here the CDR3 DNA reads TGTGCCAGCAGCGTAGTATTGACAGGGGGGTCCTCCTACGAGCAGTACTTC.

A remark on this clone: The conserved phenylalanine or tryptophan is not found at the CDR3 terminus, so this likely reflects a read error. The chain employs TRBV16 and TRBJ1-6; D remains unclear. Trimming removed 5 bases at V and 9 bases at J, with 17 bases between. The CDR3 totals 15 residues. CDR1 is KGHSY and CDR2 is FQNENV in the germline V gene. The DNA for the CDR3 is TGTGCCAGCAGCACTGATAGTCCCATTAGTTCACCCCTCCACTTG. Translated, it gives CASSTDSPISSPLHL.

V and J are TRBV5-5 and TRBJ2-7; 8 bases align to TRBD1. The CDR3 runs 15 residues. Germline-derived CDR1 and CDR2 are SGHKS and YYEKEE (reference sequence). Trimming removed 0 bases from V and 3 bases from J; junction bases left unmatched: 5. The CDR3 coding sequence is TGTGCCAGCAGCTTGGCGGGACAGGTGATCTACGAGCAGTACTTC. The encoded protein is CASSLAGQVIYEQYF.

V is TRBV29-1 and J is TRBJ2-6; unclear D gene. V lost 2 bases to trimming and J lost 9 bases, with 8 bases between them. This CDR3 is built from 12 residues. Germline V lookup: CDR1 SQVTM, CDR2 ANQGSEA. CDR3 in amino acids: CSVEFQYNVLTF. The CDR3 nucleotides read TGCAGCGTTGAATTCCAGTACAACGTCCTGACTTTC.

This clone was seen a few times. The chain links TRBV28 to TRBJ2-7; perhaps TRBD1 as D (5 bases). The CDR3 extends over 14 amino acids. The V end was cut by 5 bases, the J end by 2 bases, with 13 bases between. The germline V gene has CDR1 MDHEN and CDR2 SYDVKM. The CDR3 nucleotides read TGTGCCAGCAGTCCCGGACAAGGAGCCTACGAGCAGTACTTC. This translates into CASSPGQGAYEQYF.

CDR3 DNA: TGTGCCAGCAGAAGAACAGGGGCCCGGTATGAAAAACTGTTTTTT. Translating it yields CASRRTGARYEKLFF. J is TRBJ1-4 and V is TRBV6-5; 7 nucleotides agree with TRBD1. This CDR3 is built from 15 residues. CDR1 and CDR2 (germline): MNHEY, SVGAGI. The V gene end was trimmed by 6 bases and the J gene end by 6 bases; junction bases not matched to a gene: 10.

CDR3 nucleotides: TGTGCCAGCAGGACAACAGGGGGCGGAACTGAAGCTTTCTTT. Its protein product is CASRTTGGGTEAFF. This rearrangement joins TRBV7-2 to TRBJ1-1; TRBD1 aligns across 9 bases. V lost 6 bases to trimming and J lost 5 bases; unmatched junction nucleotides: 7. CDR1 is SGHTA, CDR2 FQGNSA, per germline. CDR3 length: 14 residues.